The clone carrying this T cell receptor beta chain appeared once. The sample is drawn from a study of technical replicates of blood from a few donors. Germline lookup yields CDR1 ENHRY and CDR2 SYGVKD. Trimming cost V 3 bases and J 9 bases; bases outside gene matches: 2. The CDR3 is 12 residues long. Profiling relied on immunoSEQ multiplex PCR, and the TCRdb table lists in-frame clones only, not all of them. The table lists 55,000 to 85,000 clones, about 97% of them singletons. The sequenced material came from T cells isolated from PBMCs. The TCR was taken from a human donor in good health. V gene TRBV10-3 combines with J gene TRBJ2-7; 10 nucleotides match TRBD1. The CDR3 is CAISEGTGAQYF. CDR3 bases: TGTGCCATCAGTGAAGGGACAGGGGCGCAGTACTTC.